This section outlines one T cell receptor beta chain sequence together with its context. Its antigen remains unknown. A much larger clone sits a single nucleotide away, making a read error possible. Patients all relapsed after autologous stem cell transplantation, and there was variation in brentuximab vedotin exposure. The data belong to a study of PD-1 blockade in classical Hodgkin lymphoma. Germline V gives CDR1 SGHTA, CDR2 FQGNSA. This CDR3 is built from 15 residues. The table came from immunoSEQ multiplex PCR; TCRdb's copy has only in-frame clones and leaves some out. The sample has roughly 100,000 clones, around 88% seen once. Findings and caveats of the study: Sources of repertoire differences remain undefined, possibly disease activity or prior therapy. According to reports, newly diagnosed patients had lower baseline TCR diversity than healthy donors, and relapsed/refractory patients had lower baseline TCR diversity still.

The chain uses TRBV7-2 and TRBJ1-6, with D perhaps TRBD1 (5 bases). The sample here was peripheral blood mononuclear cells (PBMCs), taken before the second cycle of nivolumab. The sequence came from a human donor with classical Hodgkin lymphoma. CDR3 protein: CVSSPWGVLDSPLHF. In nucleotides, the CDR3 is TGTGTCAGCAGCCCGTGGGGGGTATTGGATTCACCCCTCCACTTT.